The rows below give T cell receptor beta chains drawn from one sample of a study of blood T cell repertoires in COVID-19. Measured with immunoSEQ multiplex PCR; TCRdb has only the in-frame clones, and not every one. The table has approximately 330,000 clones, 85% to 90% seen once. Sequenced: peripheral blood. These receptors all stem from a woman aged 40 to 49 with COVID-19, enrolled during active disease. CDR3s include the opening cysteine and the closing phenylalanine or tryptophan. A D gene is named only where the DNA matches it firmly. Clone size is stated in some rows and not others, as once, few, many or a class when expanded.

j_call	d_call	v_call	clone_size	cdr3_aa	cdr3_nt
TRBJ2-5	TRBD1	TRBV7-9	NA	CASSGKGQNKETQYF	TGTGCCAGCAGCGGAAAGGGACAGAACAAAGAGACCCAGTACTTC
TRBJ2-7	TRBD1	TRBV9	NA	CASSVDDRVSEQYF	TGTGCCAGCAGCGTAGATGACAGGGTAAGCGAGCAGTACTTC
TRBJ2-7	TRBD1	TRBV6-2/TRBV6-3	NA	CASSYSDRGMEEQYF	TGTGCCAGCAGTTACTCCGACAGGGGGATGGAAGAGCAGTACTTC
TRBJ2-7	TRBD1	TRBV5-8	NA	CASGDRVHSYEQYF	TGTGCCAGCGGTGACAGGGTCCACTCCTACGAGCAGTACTTC
TRBJ1-1	NA	TRBV7-2	NA	CASSLARTANTEAFF	TGTGCCAGCAGCTTAGCCAGGACAGCAAACACTGAAGCTTTCTTT
TRBJ1-3	NA	TRBV28	NA	CASSTGGFPSGNTIYF	TGTGCCAGCAGCACCGGGGGGTTCCCCTCGGGAAACACCATATATTTT
TRBJ2-2	NA	TRBV6-5	many	CASRLTGVNTGELFF	TGTGCCAGCAGATTGACAGGTGTTAACACCGGGGAGCTGTTTTTT
TRBJ1-4	TRBD1	TRBV27	NA	CASSWTGEPNEKLFF	TGTGCCAGCAGCTGGACAGGGGAGCCTAATGAAAAACTGTTTTTT
TRBJ1-2	NA	TRBV12-3/TRBV12-4	NA	CASSTTEGYGYTF	TGTGCCAGCAGTACGACGGAGGGCTATGGCTACACCTTC
TRBJ2-3	TRBD2	TRBV5-1	NA	CASSLYGGRDTQYF	TGCGCCAGCAGCTTGTACGGGGGGAGGGATACGCAGTATTTT
TRBJ2-7	NA	TRBV5-1	NA	CASSSSGTSYEQYF	TGCGCCAGCAGCTCATCCGGGACAAGCTACGAGCAGTACTTC
TRBJ1-2	NA	TRBV10-3	few	CAISGGGKVHYGYTF	TGTGCCATCAGCGGGGGAGGCAAAGTTCACTATGGCTACACCTTC
TRBJ2-7	NA	TRBV11-1	NA	CASSLGAAPSYEQYF	TGTGCCAGCAGCCTCGGAGCAGCCCCCTCCTACGAGCAGTACTTC
TRBJ2-3	TRBD2	TRBV6-2/TRBV6-3	NA	CASSYPGLADFTDTQYF	TGTGCCAGCAGTTATCCGGGACTAGCGGACTTCACAGATACGCAGTATTTT
TRBJ1-5	NA	TRBV5-1	NA	CASSLGVGRVQPQHF	TGCGCCAGCAGCTTGGGGGTAGGGAGGGTCCAGCCCCAGCATTTT
TRBJ1-6	TRBD1	TRBV6-5	NA	CASSMGQGWDSPLHF	TGTGCCAGCAGTATGGGACAGGGCTGGGATTCACCCCTCCACTTT
TRBJ1-6	TRBD1	TRBV27	few	CASRRGVGQINSPLHF	TGTGCCAGCAGGCGAGGAGTGGGACAGATCAATTCACCCCTCCACTTT
TRBJ1-2	NA	TRBV27	NA	CASSPRHPGYGYTF	TGTGCCAGCAGTCCTCGGCACCCCGGGTATGGCTACACCTTC
TRBJ2-2	TRBD1	TRBV2	NA	CASSLTGANTGELFF	TGTGCCAGCAGTCTGACAGGGGCGAACACCGGGGAGCTGTTTTTT
TRBJ1-3	NA	TRBV3-1/TRBV3-2	few	CASSQGFLPERSGNTIYF	TGTGCCAGCAGCCAAGGATTCCTCCCGGAGCGGTCTGGAAACACCATATATTTT
TRBJ2-2	NA	TRBV15	NA	CATSRDRTHTGELFF	TGTGCCACCAGCAGAGATAGGACTCACACCGGGGAGCTGTTTTTT
TRBJ2-1	TRBD2	TRBV6-6	NA	CASRVGGSNEQFF	TGTGCCAGCAGGGTGGGAGGGAGCAATGAGCAGTTCTTC
TRBJ1-1	TRBD1	TRBV5-1	NA	CASSSNRGITEAFF	TGCGCCAGCAGCTCAAACAGGGGAATCACTGAAGCTTTCTTT
TRBJ2-6	TRBD1	TRBV28	NA	CASSLQGAGANVLTF	TGTGCCAGCAGTTTACAGGGGGCTGGGGCCAACGTCCTGACTTTC
TRBJ1-2	NA	TRBV18	NA	CASSPTVYGYTF	TGTGCCAGCTCACCCACAGTCTATGGCTACACCTTC
TRBJ1-2	NA	TRBV28	NA	CASSVDRPWGSLQNYGYTF	TGTGCCAGCAGTGTAGACAGGCCCTGGGGAAGTCTACAAAACTATGGCTACACCTTC
TRBJ1-1	TRBD1	TRBV6-5	NA	CASSLDRVRAEAFF	TGTGCCAGCAGTCTGGACAGGGTGAGGGCTGAAGCTTTCTTT
TRBJ1-2	NA	TRBV28	NA	CASSTLIAMGYTF	TGTGCCAGCAGTACTCTTATAGCTATGGGCTACACCTTC
TRBJ1-5	TRBD1	TRBV4-1	NA	CASSPWTGRNQPQHF	TGCGCCAGCAGCCCCTGGACAGGACGCAATCAGCCCCAGCATTTT
TRBJ1-1	TRBD1	TRBV7-8	NA	CASAPGQGNTEAFF	TGTGCCAGCGCCCCCGGACAGGGGAACACTGAAGCTTTCTTT
TRBJ2-6	TRBD1	TRBV27	NA	CASSLYGTENSGANVLTF	TGTGCCAGCAGTTTATACGGGACAGAAAACTCTGGGGCCAACGTCCTGACTTTC
TRBJ2-3	NA	TRBV7-9	NA	CASSSTATDTQYF	TGTGCCAGCAGCTCGACAGCCACAGATACGCAGTATTTT
TRBJ2-3	TRBD1	TRBV9	NA	CASSVSGGRETQYF	TGTGCCAGCAGCGTATCAGGGGGCAGGGAGACGCAGTATTTT
TRBJ1-5	TRBD1	TRBV19	NA	CASSIQQGGSGTQPQHF	TGTGCCAGTAGTATACAACAGGGGGGATCGGGGACCCAGCCCCAGCATTTT
TRBJ1-6	TRBD1	TRBV5-1	few	CASSSGDRGSSPLHF	TGCGCCAGCAGCTCTGGGGACAGGGGGAGTTCACCCCTCCACTTT
TRBJ1-2	TRBD1	TRBV9	NA	CASSVDGTGVGYTF	TGTGCCAGCAGCGTAGACGGGACAGGGGTTGGCTACACCTTC
TRBJ1-2	TRBD1	TRBV2	NA	CASNSRTGGYGYTF	TGTGCCAGCAACTCCCGGACAGGGGGCTATGGCTACACCTTC
TRBJ2-7	NA	TRBV7-8	NA	CASSLQEGTYEQYF	TGTGCCAGCAGCTTACAGGAGGGGACGTACGAGCAGTACTTC
TRBJ2-1	NA	TRBV12-3/TRBV12-4	once	CASSRLGSEQFF	TGTGCCAGCAGCCGACTAGGCAGTGAGCAGTTCTTC
TRBJ2-3	NA	TRBV3-1/TRBV3-2	NA	CASSRYAGGADTQYF	TGTGCCAGCAGCCGCTATGCCGGAGGGGCAGATACGCAGTATTTT
TRBJ1-5	NA	TRBV27	NA	CASSFDAEGPQHF	TGTGCCAGCAGTTTTGACGCAGAGGGGCCCCAGCATTTT
TRBJ2-1	TRBD2	TRBV27	NA	CASSWKLAGGPGNEQFF	TGTGCCAGCAGTTGGAAACTAGCGGGAGGGCCCGGGAATGAGCAGTTCTTC
TRBJ2-1	TRBD1	TRBV11-3	NA	CASAAGGLREQFF	TGTGCCAGCGCGGCAGGGGGCCTTCGTGAGCAGTTCTTC
TRBJ1-1	TRBD1	TRBV7-6	NA	CASSLGQGPVDTEAFF	TGTGCCAGCAGCTTAGGACAGGGGCCCGTCGACACTGAAGCTTTCTTT
TRBJ2-1	NA	TRBV29-1	NA	CSVARTPKQFF	TGCAGCGTCGCGCGGACACCAAAGCAGTTCTTC
TRBJ2-7	TRBD1	TRBV6-5	NA	CASRDRGLGPGGQYF	TGTGCCAGCAGGGACAGGGGCCTGGGTCCCGGTGGGCAGTACTTC
TRBJ1-2	NA	TRBV18	NA	CASSPQTRDYGYTF	TGTGCCAGCTCACCCCAGACCCGGGACTATGGCTACACCTTC
TRBJ2-3	NA	TRBV6-6	NA	CASRPGGTDTQYF	TGTGCCAGCAGACCAGGGGGCACAGATACGCAGTATTTT
TRBJ1-5	TRBD1	TRBV6-5	NA	CASTGTVNQPQHF	TGTGCCAGCACCGGGACAGTTAATCAGCCCCAGCATTTT
TRBJ2-7	TRBD2	TRBV7-2	once	CASSPRTLLAGASYEQYF	TGTGCCAGCAGCCCTCGGACACTTCTAGCGGGAGCATCCTACGAGCAGTACTTC
TRBJ1-2	NA	TRBV28	NA	CASRLTLPTGWVTF	TGTGCCAGCAGGTTAACCCTACCTACAGGGTGGGTCACCTTC
TRBJ2-7	TRBD1	TRBV5-1	NA	CASSLGQGIGQYF	TGCGCCAGCAGCTTGGGACAGGGGATAGGGCAGTACTTC
TRBJ1-5	NA	TRBV19	NA	CASSHTGWNQPQHF	TGTGCCAGTAGTCATACAGGGTGGAATCAGCCCCAGCATTTT